This T cell receptor beta chain was captured in a study of cytomegalovirus exposure and HLA in healthy donors. Across the study: There were approximately 400 genotyped donors. Of these, roughly 84% fell in the genetic ancestry cluster associated with self-reported Caucasian donors.

Both 60 Vbeta primers and 13 Jbeta primers went into the PCR. Generated by immunoSEQ multiplex PCR, the TCRdb table keeps only in-frame clones and is missing some. Of a few hundred thousand clones in the sample, roughly 85% were seen once. This CDR3 is 13 amino acids long. V was pared by 2 bases and J by 1 base, with 6 bases between. Germline CDR1 reads MNHEY; CDR2 reads SVGAGI. The sequence derives from a young man in good health and CMV-seronegative. Sequenced sample: PBMCs. The chain employs TRBV6-5 and TRBJ2-7; possibly TRBD1 for D (5 bases). CDR3 DNA: TGTGCCAGCAGTTACCAGGGTTCCTACGAGCAGTACTTC. This codes for CASSYQGSYEQYF.